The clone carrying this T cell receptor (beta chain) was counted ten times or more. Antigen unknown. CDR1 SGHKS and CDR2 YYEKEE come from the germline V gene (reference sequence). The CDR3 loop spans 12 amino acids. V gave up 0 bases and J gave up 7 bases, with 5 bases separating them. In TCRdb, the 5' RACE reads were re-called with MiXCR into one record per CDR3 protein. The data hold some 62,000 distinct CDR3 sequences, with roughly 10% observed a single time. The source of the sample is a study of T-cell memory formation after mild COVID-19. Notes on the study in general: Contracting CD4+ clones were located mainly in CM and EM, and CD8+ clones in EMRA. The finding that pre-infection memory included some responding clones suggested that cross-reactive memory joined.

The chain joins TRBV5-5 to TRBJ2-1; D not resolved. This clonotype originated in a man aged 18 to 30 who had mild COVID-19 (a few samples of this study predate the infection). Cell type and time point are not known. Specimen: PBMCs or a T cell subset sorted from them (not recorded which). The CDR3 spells CASSLDGNEQFF. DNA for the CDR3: TGTGCCAGCAGCTTGGACGGGAATGAGCAGTTCTTC.